The rows below give T cell receptor beta chains drawn from one sample of a study of T cell responses to AZD1222 COVID-19 vaccine. Assay: immunoSEQ multiplex PCR; the TCRdb copy retains only in-frame clones and omits some. The sample holds under 150,000 clones, 90% to 95% seen once. This specimen consisted of peripheral blood, obtained on day 0 of AZD1222 vaccination. Receptors were obtained from an adult in good health. Both conserved end residues are part of each CDR3. The order of the fields is V gene, clone size, D gene, J gene, CDR3 DNA, CDR3 protein. D genes are given only for firm matches. Rows may omit the clone size; those that give it use once, few, many or a size class.

>TRBV13|-|-|TRBJ1-2
TGTGCCAGCAGCTTTAGGACCTCTGTTTCAGGCTACACCTTC
CASSFRTSVSGYTF
>TRBV28|-|-|TRBJ2-7
TGTGCCAGCACCCCGGGCGGGGCTAGCTCCTACGAGCAGTACTTC
CASTPGGASSYEQYF
>TRBV7-9|-|-|TRBJ1-1
TGTGCCAGCAGCTCCTCCGACAGCTGGAACACTGAAGCTTTCTTT
CASSSSDSWNTEAFF
>TRBV20-1|-|-|TRBJ2-7
TGCAGTGCTAGTCTTGTGCACTCCTACGAGCAGTACTTC
CSASLVHSYEQYF
>TRBV6-5|-|TRBD1|TRBJ2-1
TGTGCCAGCAGTTACTCGACAGGGGAAGCCTACAATGAGCAGTTCTTC
CASSYSTGEAYNEQFF
>TRBV7-2|-|TRBD2|TRBJ2-2
TGTGCCAGCAGCTTAGGGCCTCTAGCGGGGGGGCCCTTCACCGGGGAGCTGTTTTTT
CASSLGPLAGGPFTGELFF
>TRBV29-1|few|-|TRBJ2-7
TGCAGCGCGTCGGAAAAAGGGCCCTACGAGCAGTACTTC
CSASEKGPYEQYF
>TRBV6-9|-|TRBD1|TRBJ2-5
TGTGCCAGCAGTTATTGGGGGACAGGGTTGGAGACCCAGTACTTC
CASSYWGTGLETQYF
>TRBV5-1|-|TRBD1|TRBJ1-1
TGCGCCAGCAGTTTCGACAGGGTTTCCACTGAAGCTTTCTTT
CASSFDRVSTEAFF
>TRBV6-5|-|TRBD2|TRBJ2-3
TGTGCCAGCAGGAGCGGGGCAGGGGATACGCAGTATTTT
CASRSGAGDTQYF
>TRBV6-5|-|-|TRBJ2-2
TGTGCCATCCCCCGCCGGGAGTTCACCGGGGAGCTGTTTTTT
CAIPRREFTGELFF
>TRBV6-1|-|TRBD2|TRBJ2-1
TGTGCCAGCAGTGTATCTAGCGGGAGGTTCTACAATGAGCAGTTCTTC
CASSVSSGRFYNEQFF
>TRBV5-1|-|-|TRBJ1-4
TGCGCCAGCAGCCCTGGAACAGTTCAGGAAAAACTGTTTTTT
CASSPGTVQEKLFF
>TRBV27|-|-|TRBJ2-1
TGTGCCAGCAGGATCCAAAATGAGCAGTTCTTC
CASRIQNEQFF
>TRBV5-1|few|-|TRBJ1-3
TGCGCCAGCAGCGGGGGTTATCCTTACACCATATATTTT
CASSGGYPYTIYF
>TRBV6-4|-|-|TRBJ2-3
TGTGCCAGCAGTCCCCGAGGAGGCCCCGGGAATACGCAGTATTTT
CASSPRGGPGNTQYF
>TRBV11-2|-|-|TRBJ1-1
TGTGCCAGCAGCTTAACTCCCGGGGCGGACACTGAAGCTTTCTTT
CASSLTPGADTEAFF
>TRBV18|-|-|TRBJ1-2
TGTGCCAGCTCAGAGGACACGGTAGTAGTTGGCTACACCTTC
CASSEDTVVVGYTF
>TRBV14|-|-|TRBJ2-1
TGTGCCAGCAGCCAAGTGGTGGTGTGGCAGGCGGGTGAGCAGTTCTTC
CASSQVVVWQAGEQFF
>TRBV7-8|-|TRBD1|TRBJ1-1
TGTGCCAGCAGCCTCTGGGACAGGGAAGGCACTGAAGCTTTCTTT
CASSLWDREGTEAFF
>TRBV7-2|-|-|TRBJ1-2
TGTGCCAGCAGCCCGGAGACAGCTAACTATGGCTACACCTTC
CASSPETANYGYTF
>TRBV6-1|-|-|TRBJ2-7
TGTGCCAGCAGTGAAGGACACCCTCGGTACGAGCAGTACTTC
CASSEGHPRYEQYF
>TRBV7-8|-|TRBD1|TRBJ2-7
TGTGCCAGCAGCTTGGACAGGCTGGACGAGCAGTACTTC
CASSLDRLDEQYF
>TRBV5-4|-|TRBD2|TRBJ2-3
TGTGCCAGCAGCTTGGATTTGAGCGGGGCCACAGATACGCAGTATTTT
CASSLDLSGATDTQYF
>TRBV5-1|-|-|TRBJ2-7
TGCGCCAGCAGCCTCGGCGCAGGGAACTACGAGCAGTACTTC
CASSLGAGNYEQYF
>TRBV7-9|-|-|TRBJ1-3
TGTGCCAGCAGCTTAGGCCGGGGCTCTGGAAACACCATATATTTT
CASSLGRGSGNTIYF
>TRBV11-2|once|TRBD1|TRBJ1-2
TGTGCCAGCAGCTCTTTCCGGGACAGGTACAATGGCTACACCTTC
CASSSFRDRYNGYTF
>TRBV2|few|TRBD1|TRBJ2-7
TGTGCCAGCAGTGAAGCAAGGACAGGATCCTACGAGCAGTACTTC
CASSEARTGSYEQYF
>TRBV6-1|-|-|TRBJ1-6
TGTGCCAGCAGTGAAAACCGGGGTGAATTTTGGTCACCCCTCCACTTT
CASSENRGEFWSPLHF
>TRBV7-9|-|-|TRBJ2-3
TGTGCCAGCAGCTTAGATGGGACGGCAGATACGCAGTATTTT
CASSLDGTADTQYF
>TRBV20-1|once|TRBD1|TRBJ2-7
TGCAGTGCTGGACAGGGGAACGAGCAGTACTTC
CSAGQGNEQYF
>TRBV9|-|TRBD2|TRBJ2-2
TGTGCCAGCAGCGTATATCTAGCGGGAGCCGGCGGGGAGCTGTTTTTT
CASSVYLAGAGGELFF
>TRBV20-1|once|-|TRBJ1-2
TGCAGTGCTAGTGGGGGGATGCATGATGGCTACACCTTC
CSASGGMHDGYTF
>TRBV20-1|-|-|TRBJ2-3
TGCAGTGCTAGTTACAGGGAAACAGATACGCAGTATTTT
CSASYRETDTQYF
>TRBV27|-|-|TRBJ1-6
TGTGCCAGCAGTTTTTATAATAGTTCACCCCTCCACTTT
CASSFYNSSPLHF